This T cell receptor beta chain was observed in a study of shared clonotypes between healthy human individuals. CDR1 is SGHTA, CDR2 FQGNSA, per germline. This CDR3 comprises 15 residues. V lost 5 bases and J lost 1, with 13 bases in between. The method was immunoSEQ multiplex PCR; TCRdb's version includes in-frame clones alone and lacks a portion of them. The data show under 2,500,000 clones, 90% to 96% seen once. With respect to this clone: The antigen is undetermined.

Whole-study results and caveats: Among non-shared clonotypes, generation probabilities were lower than among those shared by all four donors. Estimated richness values were generally larger in naive subsets than in memory subsets.

Sample: naive CD4+ T cells sorted from blood. Subset noted: CD45RA+ positively selected. The clonotype originates from a young man in good health. The rearrangement joins TRBV7-2 to TRBJ2-3; no clear D. CDR3 protein: CASSTGPFGTDTQYF. The CDR3 coding sequence is TGTGCCAGCAGCACCGGGCCGTTCGGCACAGATACGCAGTATTTT.